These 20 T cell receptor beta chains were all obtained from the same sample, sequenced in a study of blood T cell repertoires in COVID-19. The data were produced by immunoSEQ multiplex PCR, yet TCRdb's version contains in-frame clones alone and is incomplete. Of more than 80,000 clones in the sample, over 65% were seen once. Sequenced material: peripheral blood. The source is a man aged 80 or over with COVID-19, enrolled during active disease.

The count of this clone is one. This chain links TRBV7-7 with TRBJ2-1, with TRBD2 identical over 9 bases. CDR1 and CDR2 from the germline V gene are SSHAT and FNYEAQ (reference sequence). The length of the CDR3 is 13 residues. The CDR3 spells CASGTSPGNEQFF. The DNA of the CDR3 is TGTGCTAGCGGGACTAGCCCTGGTAATGAGCAGTTCTTC.

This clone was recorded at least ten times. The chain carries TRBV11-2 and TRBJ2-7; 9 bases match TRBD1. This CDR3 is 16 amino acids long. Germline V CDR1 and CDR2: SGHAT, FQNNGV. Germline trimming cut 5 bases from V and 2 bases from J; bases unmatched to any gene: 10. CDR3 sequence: CASSASVGTGTYEQYF. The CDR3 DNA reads TGTGCCAGCAGCGCCAGCGTAGGGACAGGGACCTACGAGCAGTACTTC.

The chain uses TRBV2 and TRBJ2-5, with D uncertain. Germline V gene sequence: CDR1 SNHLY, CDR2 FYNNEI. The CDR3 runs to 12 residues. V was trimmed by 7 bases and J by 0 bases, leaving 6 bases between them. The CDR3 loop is CASKQDQETQYF. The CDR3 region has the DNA TGTGCCAGCAAGCAGGACCAAGAGACCCAGTACTTC.

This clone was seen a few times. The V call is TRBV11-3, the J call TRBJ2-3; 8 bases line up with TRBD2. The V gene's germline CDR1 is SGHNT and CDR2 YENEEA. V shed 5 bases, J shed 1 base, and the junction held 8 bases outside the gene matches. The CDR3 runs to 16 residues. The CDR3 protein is CASSLSGSRGTDTQYF. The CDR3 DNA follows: TGTGCCAGCAGCCTCAGCGGGAGCCGGGGCACAGATACGCAGTATTTT.

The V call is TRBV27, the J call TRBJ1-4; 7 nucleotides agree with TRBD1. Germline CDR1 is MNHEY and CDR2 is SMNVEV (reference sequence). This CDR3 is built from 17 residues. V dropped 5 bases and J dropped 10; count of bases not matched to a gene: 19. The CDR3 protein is CASSVRSSGRSGGKLFF. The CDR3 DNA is TGTGCCAGCAGTGTACGGTCCTCGGGCAGGTCAGGGGGAAAACTGTTTTTT.

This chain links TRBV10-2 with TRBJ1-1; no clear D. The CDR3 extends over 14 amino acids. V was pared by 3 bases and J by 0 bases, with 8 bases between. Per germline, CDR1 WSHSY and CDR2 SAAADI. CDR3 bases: TGCGCCAGCAGTGATACTGTCATGAACACTGAAGCTTTCTTT. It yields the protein CASSDTVMNTEAFF.

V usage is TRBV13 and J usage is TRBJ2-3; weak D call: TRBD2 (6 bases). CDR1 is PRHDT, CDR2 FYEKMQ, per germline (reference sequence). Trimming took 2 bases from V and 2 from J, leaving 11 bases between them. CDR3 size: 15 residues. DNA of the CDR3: TGTGCCAGCAGCTTAACGGGAGAACACACAGATACGCAGTATTTT. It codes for CASSLTGEHTDTQYF. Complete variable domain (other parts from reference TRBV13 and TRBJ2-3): AAGVIQSPRHLIKEKRETATLKCYPIPRHDTVYWYQQGPGQDPQFLISFYEKMQSDKGSIPDRFSAQQFSDYHSELNMSSLELGDSALYFCASSLTGEHTDTQYFGPGTRLTVL.

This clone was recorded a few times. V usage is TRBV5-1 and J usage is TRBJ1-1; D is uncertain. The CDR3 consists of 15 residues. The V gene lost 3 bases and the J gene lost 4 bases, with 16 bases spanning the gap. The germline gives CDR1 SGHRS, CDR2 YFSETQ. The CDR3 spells CASSSRPAGGTEAFF. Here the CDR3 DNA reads TGCGCCAGCAGCTCCCGACCGGCCGGCGGCACTGAAGCTTTCTTT.

CDR3 in DNA: TGCGCCAGCAGCTTGGCCAAAAGGGACAGGGCAGAGACCCAGTACTTC. Its translation is CASSLAKRDRAETQYF. The genes are TRBV5-1 and TRBJ2-5, with 9 bases fitting TRBD1. CDR1 is SGHRS and CDR2 is YFSETQ in the germline V gene. V was pared by 0 bases and J by 4 bases, with 7 bases of the junction left unmatched. The CDR3 covers 16 residues. The whole variable domain, remainder taken from reference TRBV5-1 and TRBJ2-5, is KAGVTQTPRYLIKTRGQQVTLSCSPISGHRSVSWYQQTPGQGLQFLFEYFSETQRNKGNFPGRFSGRQFSNSRSEMNVSTLELGDSALYLCASSLAKRDRAETQYFGPGTRLLVL.

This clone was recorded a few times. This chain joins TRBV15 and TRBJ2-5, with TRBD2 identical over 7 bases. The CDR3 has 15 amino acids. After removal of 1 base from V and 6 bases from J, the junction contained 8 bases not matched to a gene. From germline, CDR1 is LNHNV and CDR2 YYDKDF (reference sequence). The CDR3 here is CATSRVAGEGKTQYF. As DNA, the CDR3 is TGTGCCACCAGCAGAGTGGCGGGAGAGGGAAAGACCCAGTACTTC.

The DNA of the CDR3 is TGCAGTGCAGCGACTAGCGAGCAGTACTTC. It is translated as CSAATSEQYF. The J gene is TRBJ2-7, the V gene TRBV20-1; maybe TRBD2 (6 bases). Germline V gene sequence: CDR1 DFQATT, CDR2 SNEGSKA (reference sequence). Trimming took 6 bases from V and 6 from J, leaving 9 bases between them. The CDR3 loop spans 10 amino acids.

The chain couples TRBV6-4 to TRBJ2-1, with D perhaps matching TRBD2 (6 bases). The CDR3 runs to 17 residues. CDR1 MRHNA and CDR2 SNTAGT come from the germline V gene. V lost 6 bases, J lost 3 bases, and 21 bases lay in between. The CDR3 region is CASSPHGGFSVYNEQFF. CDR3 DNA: TGTGCCAGCAGCCCCCACGGGGGTTTTTCGGTCTACAATGAGCAGTTCTTC.

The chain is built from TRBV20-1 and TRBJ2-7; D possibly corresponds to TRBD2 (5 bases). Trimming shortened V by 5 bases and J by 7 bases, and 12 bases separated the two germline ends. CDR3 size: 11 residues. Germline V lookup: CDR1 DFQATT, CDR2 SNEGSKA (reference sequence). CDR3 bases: TGCAGTGCTGGCTCACGGGAAGAGCAGTACTTC. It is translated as CSAGSREEQYF.

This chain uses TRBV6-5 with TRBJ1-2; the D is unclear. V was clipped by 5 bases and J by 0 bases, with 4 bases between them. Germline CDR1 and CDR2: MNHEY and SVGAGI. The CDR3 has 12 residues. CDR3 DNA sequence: TGTGCCAGCAGTACAGCTAACTATGGCTACACCTTC. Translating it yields CASSTANYGYTF.

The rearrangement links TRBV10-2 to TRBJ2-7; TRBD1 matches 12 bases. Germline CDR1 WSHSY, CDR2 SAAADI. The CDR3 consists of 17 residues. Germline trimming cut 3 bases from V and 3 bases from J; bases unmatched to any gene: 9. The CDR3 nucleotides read TGCGCCAGCAGTGACCGGGACAGGGGGCTAGTTTACTACGAGCAGTACTTC. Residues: CASSDRDRGLVYYEQYF.

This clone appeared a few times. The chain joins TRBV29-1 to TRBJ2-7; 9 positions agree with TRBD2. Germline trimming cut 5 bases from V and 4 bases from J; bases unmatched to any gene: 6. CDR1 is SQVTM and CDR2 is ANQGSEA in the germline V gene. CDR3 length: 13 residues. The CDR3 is CSVTKREAYEQYF. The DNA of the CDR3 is TGCAGCGTTACTAAGCGGGAGGCGTACGAGCAGTACTTC.

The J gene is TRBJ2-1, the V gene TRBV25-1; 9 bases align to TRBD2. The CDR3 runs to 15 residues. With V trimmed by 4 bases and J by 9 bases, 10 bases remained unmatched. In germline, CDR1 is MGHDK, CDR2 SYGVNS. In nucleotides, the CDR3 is TGTGCCAGCAGTGTCCAGGCGGCGGGAGGGCCTGAGCAGTTCTTC. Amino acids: CASSVQAAGGPEQFF.

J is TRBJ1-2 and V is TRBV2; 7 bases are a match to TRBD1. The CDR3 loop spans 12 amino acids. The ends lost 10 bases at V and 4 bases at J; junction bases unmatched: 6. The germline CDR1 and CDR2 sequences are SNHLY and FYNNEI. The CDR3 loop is CATKGDSYGYTF. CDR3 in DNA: TGTGCCACAAAAGGGGACAGCTATGGCTACACCTTC.

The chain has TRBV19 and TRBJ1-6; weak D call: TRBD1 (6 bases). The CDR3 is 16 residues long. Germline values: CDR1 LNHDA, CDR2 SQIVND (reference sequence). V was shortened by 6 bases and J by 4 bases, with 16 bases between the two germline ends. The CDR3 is CASRDQGKQYNSPLHF. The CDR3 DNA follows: TGTGCCAGTAGGGATCAGGGGAAGCAATATAATTCACCCCTCCACTTT.

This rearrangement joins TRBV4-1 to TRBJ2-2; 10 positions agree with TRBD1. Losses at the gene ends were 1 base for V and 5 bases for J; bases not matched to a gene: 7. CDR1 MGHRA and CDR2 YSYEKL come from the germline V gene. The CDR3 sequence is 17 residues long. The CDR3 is CASSQGLGTGDTGELFF. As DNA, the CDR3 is TGCGCCAGCAGCCAAGGTCTCGGGACAGGGGATACCGGGGAGCTGTTTTTT.